This TCR beta chain was observed in a study of control samples from healthy donors and cancer patients (dated by TCRdb to between 2020 and 2021). The germline V gene (reference sequence) sets CDR1 to LNHDA and CDR2 to SQIVND. Its CDR3 holds 13 amino acids, cysteine through phenylalanine. The only DNA kept is the CDR3, 39 bases in frame from the first base. V is shortened by 6 bases, J by 3 bases, and the region joining them spans 8 bases. Of note for this clone: Its antigen is not yet known. Nothing much larger sits one base from this clone, and base qualities are not available.

Libraries were built with the immunoSEQ multiplex PCR assay. In TCRdb, the immuneACCESS table is reduced to in-frame sequences with V and J assigned. These tables do not hold every clone; where another copy was compared, an unresolved V gene accounts for under half, and the others remain unexplained. The sample has about 94,000 clones on record, 90% of them singletons. 3% to 4.5% of the sample comes from the top ten. Material: blood. The chain is made from TRBV19 and TRBJ2-2, with the D gene call left open. This TCR derives from a woman younger than 35 in good health. The CDR3 loop reads CASSRTYTGELFF. The DNA sequence is given as TGTGCCAGTAGCCGAACATACACCGGGGAGCTGTTTTTT.